Listed here is a single TCR beta chain. No antigen is known for it. No per-base quality is available; no much larger clone lies one base away. The data originate from a study of Tregs in tolerant kidney transplant recipients (dated by TCRdb to 2018 to 2020). For context, the study as a whole: The study used TCRbeta sequencing to identify donor-specific regulatory T cells before combined kidney and bone marrow transplantation, then tracked those cells after transplant. TCRbeta repertoire sequencing was used in a few healthy controls to compare several methods for expanding Tregs specific for an allogeneic donor.

For TCRbeta CDR3 sequencing, genomic DNA was extracted from sorted cells using the QIAGEN DNeasy Blood and Tissue Kit. High-throughput TCRbeta CDR3 sequencing, including PCR amplification with bias correction and internal controls, was performed commercially through immunoSEQ. The paper's data handling went like this. Unique productive TCRbeta sequences were defined by CDR3 nucleotide sequence when primers matched and otherwise by CDR3 amino acid sequence together with Vbeta and Jbeta genes. To correct sorting error, sequences shared between sorted populations at a frequency ratio of 2:1 or less were removed; the rest were assigned to the higher population. A sequence was defined as donor-reactive if the sequence was expanded at least 5-fold in CFSE-low cells compared with unstimulated cells and had a frequency of at least 0.01% in CFSE-low cells. Jensen-Shannon divergence calculated on the top 100 TCRbeta sequences ranked by frequency was used to measure repertoire divergence. For samples with multiple sequencing runs, sorting error was corrected separately for each run before the runs were pooled. Not all clones reach the TCRdb copy of this immuneACCESS table, which keeps in-frame sequences only. Checked studies attribute under half of the gap to unresolved V genes and leave the rest unexplained. V and J calls and clone size are those listed in that table; D and trimming were worked out from the DNA. Across this sample there are 85,000 to 95,000 clones, with 85% to 95% seen only once. The top ten clonotypes cover roughly 4.3% of the sample.

Including cysteine and phenylalanine, the CDR3 has 13 amino acids. Here the CDR3 DNA is all that survives: 39 bases in frame from base 1. Trimming takes 5 bases off V and 4 bases off J; junction bases not matched to a gene: 3. According to the germline V gene, CDR1 reads MNHEY and CDR2 reads SVGAGI. Unstimulated Tregs (CD4+CD25+CD127-), CD4+ non-Tregs (CD4+CD25-), CD4 and CD8 cells were FACS-sorted from thawed PBMCs. Blood from healthy controls was obtained either as purchased buffy coats or from healthy volunteers. Healthy control blood was separated into PBMCs by Ficoll density gradient and cryopreserved, and patient PBMCs were collected both before and after transplant. Study-wide findings and limitations: The most biologically relevant and donor-specific TCRbeta repertoire appeared to be identified by expanding Tregs with activated donor B cells. Because the study included only a small number of patients, the results must be confirmed in larger populations and under other immunosuppression protocols. Biological reproducibility was not examined directly, but technical replication error appeared to be minimal.

Sequencing used CD8+ T cells from blood. The rearranged chain carries TRBV6-5 and TRBJ1-2; 8 nucleotides in the junction match TRBD1. The clonotype was recovered from a human donor in good health. The CDR3 region: CASSPGGSYGYTF. Here is the DNA: TGTGCCAGCAGTCCAGGGGGCAGCTATGGCTACACCTTC.